The T cell receptor beta chain described here comes from a study of T cell responses to AZD1222 COVID-19 vaccine. TCRdb's copy holds only in-frame clones and misses some; the assay was immunoSEQ multiplex PCR. The top ten hold around 6.3% of the sample, which has approximately 150,000 clones, about 90% seen once. Remarks on this clone: What it binds is not known.

Study outcomes and limitations: Just five to seven people given AZD1222 tested seropositive at baseline. Spike-specific TCR breadth and depth grew following two AZD1222 doses. Nearly half of spike-specific TCRs reportedly target variant regions that are unmutated in the B.1.351 and B.1.1.7 variants.

Some second doses came at about 4 weeks and others at about 12 weeks; these were pooled. This CDR3 is 12 amino acids long. V was cut by 4 bases and J by 3 bases, with 9 bases left in between. In germline, CDR1 is SQVTM, CDR2 ANQGSEA. Sequences were derived from peripheral blood, sampled 28 days after the second AZD1222 dose. This TCR derives from an adult who received the AZD1222 COVID-19 vaccine. The rearrangement links TRBV29-1 to TRBJ1-1, with D maybe TRBD1 (5 bases). CDR3 protein: CSVGGEYTEAFF. The CDR3 region has the DNA TGCAGCGTTGGGGGCGAGTACACTGAAGCTTTCTTT.